The clone carrying this TCR beta chain appeared once. Its antigen is not identified. This record comes from a study of T cell responses to AZD1222 COVID-19 vaccine. Whole-study results and caveats: Researchers report vaccine-associated CD4 TCRs spanning spike, with dominance at 160-218 and 743-854.

Generated by immunoSEQ multiplex PCR, the TCRdb table keeps only in-frame clones and is missing some. The table has fewer than 110,000 clones, roughly 84% seen once; the top ten hold about 1.5%. The specimen comprised peripheral blood, sampled on day 0 of AZD1222 vaccination. The sequence was collected from an adult in good health.

The CDR3 reads CASSQGNGPPSYGYTF. DNA of the CDR3: TGTGCCAGCAGCCAAGGGAACGGCCCCCCTAGCTATGGCTACACCTTC. The V and J genes are TRBV4-2 and TRBJ1-2; D gene uncertain. The length of the CDR3 is 16 residues. Germline CDR1 reads LGHNA; CDR2 reads YNFKEQ. V dropped 1 base and J dropped 4 bases, with 16 bases sitting between them.